This T cell receptor (beta chain) was retrieved from a study of T cell responses to AZD1222 COVID-19 vaccine. About this clone: Its antigen is currently unknown.

This table comes from immunoSEQ multiplex PCR, and its TCRdb copy is limited to in-frame clones, with some not included. The sample consists of around 99,000 clones, about nine tenths of them appearing once. CDR1 is MNHEY, CDR2 SVGAGI, per germline. V was clipped by 6 bases and J by 3 bases, with 11 bases between them. The CDR3 consists of 13 residues. Regarding the study as a whole: Unmutated variant regions are reportedly targeted by nearly half of spike-specific TCRs. Spike-specific TCR breadth and depth grew following two AZD1222 doses. White British people made up most donors, females outnumbered males, and clonal diversity was possibly underestimated.

The specimen comprised peripheral blood, sampled on day 0 of AZD1222 vaccination. This clonotype was obtained from an adult in good health. The V and J genes are TRBV6-5 and TRBJ1-2; D gene unclear. This chain's CDR3 is CASRTDGYYGYTF. The CDR3 nucleotides are TGTGCCAGCAGGACGGACGGTTACTATGGCTACACCTTC.